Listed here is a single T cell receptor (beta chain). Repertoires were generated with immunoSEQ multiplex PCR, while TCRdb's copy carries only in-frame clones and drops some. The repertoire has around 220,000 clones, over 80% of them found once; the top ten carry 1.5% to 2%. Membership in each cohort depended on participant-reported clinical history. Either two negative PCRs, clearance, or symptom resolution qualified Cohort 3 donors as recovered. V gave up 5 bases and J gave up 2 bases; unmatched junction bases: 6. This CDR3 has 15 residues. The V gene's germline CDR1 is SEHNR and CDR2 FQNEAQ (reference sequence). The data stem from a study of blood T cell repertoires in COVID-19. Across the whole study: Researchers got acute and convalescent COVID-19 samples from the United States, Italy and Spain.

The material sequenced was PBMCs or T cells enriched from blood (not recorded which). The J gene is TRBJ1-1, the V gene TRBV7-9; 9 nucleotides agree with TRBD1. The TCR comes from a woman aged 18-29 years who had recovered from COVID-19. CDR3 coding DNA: TGTGCCAGCAGCACCCTGGACAGGGGCAACACTGAAGCTTTCTTT. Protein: CASSTLDRGNTEAFF. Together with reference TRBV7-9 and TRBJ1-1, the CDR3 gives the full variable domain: DTGVSQNPRHKITKRGQNVTFRCDPISEHNRLYWYRQTLGQGPEFLTYFQNEAQLEKSRLLSDRFSAERPKGSFSTLEIQRTEQGDSAMYLCASSTLDRGNTEAFFGQGTRLTVV.